Each of the 23 T cell receptor beta chains below was sequenced from the same sample in a study of blood T cell repertoires in COVID-19. Only in-frame clones appear in the TCRdb table, and some are missing; sequencing was by immunoSEQ multiplex PCR. The table records 120,000 or so clones, over 80% of them present only once. Source material: peripheral blood. Receptors originate from a woman in her sixties or seventies with acute or convalescent COVID-19.

The V and J genes are TRBV12-5 and TRBJ1-5; D may be TRBD1 (6 bases). Germline CDR1 and CDR2: LGHNT and FRNRAP. The CDR3 contains 14 residues. V was clipped by 5 bases and J by 5 bases, with 13 bases between them. The CDR3 loop is CASGPGQIYQPQHF. The CDR3 DNA reads TGTGCTAGTGGTCCTGGACAGATTTATCAGCCCCAGCATTTT.

CDR3 coding DNA: TGTGCCACCCGGCAGGGGGAACTGGGGCCAGATACGCAGTATTTT. The encoded protein is CATRQGELGPDTQYF. This chain joins TRBV24-1 and TRBJ2-3; TRBD1 matches at 7 bases. V shed 9 bases and J 4 bases; nucleotides not matched to a gene: 12. Looked up from germline, CDR1 is KGHDR and CDR2 is SFDVKD. This CDR3 contains 15 residues.

This clone is a singleton in its sample. This chain connects TRBV5-8 to TRBJ1-3, with D unresolved. The ends were cut back, 3 bases at V and 6 bases at J, with 13 bases in the middle. This CDR3 comprises 14 residues. From germline, CDR1 is SGHTS and CDR2 YDEGEE. The CDR3 loop is CASSYRRHLNTIYF. The CDR3 DNA reads as TGTGCCAGCAGCTACCGCAGGCACTTAAACACCATATATTTT.

The chain is built from TRBV29-1 and TRBJ1-2, with D uncertain. Trimming took 4 bases from V and 8 from J, leaving 17 bases between them. The CDR3 contains 13 residues. Germline V gene data show CDR1 as SQVTM and CDR2 as ANQGSEA. The CDR3, as DNA: TGCAGCGTTGGTTCAGGTCTGGGCGGGGGCTACACCTTC. Amino acid sequence: CSVGSGLGGGYTF.

The chain links TRBV5-1 to TRBJ1-4; a possible D gene is TRBD1 (5 bases). This CDR3 is 14 amino acids long. Trimming removed 2 bases from V and 8 bases from J, with 13 bases in between. CDR1 is SGHRS, CDR2 YFSETQ, per germline. This chain's CDR3 is CASSFLDTREKLFF. DNA of the CDR3: TGCGCCAGCAGCTTCTTGGACACACGGGAAAAACTGTTTTTT.

This chain links TRBV5-6 with TRBJ1-3, with 8 bases that match TRBD1. This CDR3 comprises 18 residues. J gave up 0 bases and V 4 bases, and 12 bases lay outside the gene matches. Per the germline V gene, CDR1 is SGHDT and CDR2 is YYEEEE. The CDR3 region is CASSPDRALGSSGNTIYF. DNA for the CDR3: TGTGCCAGCAGCCCGGACAGGGCCCTGGGGTCCTCTGGAAACACCATATATTTT.

In its sample, this clone was seen once. Other DNA sequences in this specimen translate into the identical CDR3. V and J are TRBV6-5 and TRBJ1-1; D unresolved. Trimming left V 7 bases short and J 1 base short, with 4 bases between. The germline V gene encodes CDR1 MNHEY and CDR2 SVGAGI. This CDR3 region has 11 residues. The CDR3 nucleotides read TGTGCCAGCATCAGGAACACTGAAGCTTTCTTT. This encodes CASIRNTEAFF.

V and J are TRBV7-3 and TRBJ2-6; D not resolved. Trimming cost V 7 bases and J 2 bases, with 9 bases left between them. This CDR3 has 14 residues. CDR1 is SGHTA and CDR2 is FQGTGA in the germline V gene. The CDR3 DNA follows: TGTGCCAGCACCCGAGTCGCTGGGGCCAACGTCCTGACTTTC. Translation gives CASTRVAGANVLTF.

The CDR3 is CASRRQIYSNQPQHF. The CDR3 bases are TGTGCCAGCAGAAGACAGATCTATAGCAATCAGCCCCAGCATTTT. The chain recombines TRBV6-5 with TRBJ1-5; D perhaps matches TRBD1 (5 bases). Trimming shortened V by 6 bases and J by 0 bases, and 12 bases separated the two germline ends. CDR3 length equals 15 residues. CDR1 and CDR2 from the germline V gene are MNHEY and SVGAGI.

The rearrangement joins TRBV24-1 to TRBJ1-5; 9 nucleotides match TRBD1. From germline, CDR1 is KGHDR and CDR2 SFDVKD. The CDR3 spans 12 residues. V shed 8 bases, J shed 11 bases, and the junction held 6 bases outside the gene matches. This CDR3 is CATKNDRGAQHF. The CDR3, as DNA: TGTGCCACCAAGAACGACAGGGGGGCCCAGCATTTT.

The chain recombines TRBV4-2 with TRBJ2-4; D is perhaps TRBD2 (6 bases). The V and J ends lost 0 bases and 7 bases respectively, with 13 bases between them. CDR3 length: 15 amino acids. Germline V gene lookup returns CDR1 LGHNA and CDR2 YNFKEQ. The CDR3 nucleotides read TGTGCCAGCAGCCAAGAGGGGGGTAGCCAGAACATTCAGTACTTC. Translating it yields CASSQEGGSQNIQYF.

In its sample, this clone was seen once. V is TRBV6-5 and J is TRBJ2-7; 9 bases match TRBD2. The CDR3 loop spans 14 amino acids. J lost 2 bases, V lost 6 bases, and 5 bases had no gene match. CDR1 and CDR2 (germline): MNHEY, SVGAGI. CDR3 protein: CASSRASGAYEQYF. For the CDR3, the DNA is TGTGCCAGCAGCCGAGCTAGCGGGGCCTACGAGCAGTACTTC.

The chain uses TRBV10-2 and TRBJ2-1, with TRBD1 matching 9 bases. The V gene's germline CDR1 is WSHSY and CDR2 SAAADI. J gave up 7 bases and V 6 bases, and 7 bases lay outside the gene matches. The CDR3 extends over 14 amino acids. CDR3 sequence (DNA): TGCGCCAGCAGCAAACAGGGGGCGCGAAATGAGCAGTTCTTC. It is translated as CASSKQGARNEQFF.

This clone was counted once. J is TRBJ2-2 and V is TRBV19, with TRBD1 matching 8 bases. Germline CDR1 reads LNHDA; CDR2 reads SQIVND (reference sequence). After removal of 6 bases from V and 5 bases from J, the junction contained 5 bases not matched to a gene. The CDR3 has 14 residues. CDR3 loop: CASRIQGGTGELFF. The DNA of the CDR3 is TGTGCCAGTAGAATACAGGGGGGAACCGGGGAGCTGTTTTTT.

The chain carries TRBV30 and TRBJ2-1, with D possibly being TRBD2 (5 bases). Germline CDR1 GTSNPN, CDR2 SVGIG (reference sequence). Trimming removed 7 bases from V and 2 bases from J, with 12 bases in between. This CDR3 is built from 13 residues. The CDR3 spells CASEEVPYNEQFF. The CDR3, as DNA: TGTGCCTCCGAGGAGGTTCCCTACAATGAGCAGTTCTTC.

This clone was recorded a few times. The chain employs TRBV5-1 and TRBJ2-2; 7 nucleotides match TRBD1. CDR1 and CDR2 from the germline V gene are SGHRS and YFSETQ. The trim removed 1 base at V and 3 bases at J, leaving 6 bases unmatched. CDR3 size: 16 residues. Written as DNA, the CDR3 is TGCGCCAGCAGCTTGACGCCCGGGACAGACACCGGGGAGCTGTTTTTT. Protein sequence: CASSLTPGTDTGELFF.

This rearrangement joins TRBV29-1 to TRBJ2-3, with TRBD1 matching over 10 bases. The trim removed 6 bases at V and 1 base at J, leaving 1 base unmatched. The CDR3 has 13 residues. Germline V gene sequence: CDR1 SQVTM, CDR2 ANQGSEA. Written as DNA, the CDR3 is TGCAGCGTAGGACAGGGGGGCACAGATACGCAGTATTTT. It is translated as CSVGQGGTDTQYF.

J is TRBJ2-7 and V is TRBV9; 10 positions agree with TRBD1. This CDR3 has 16 residues. V gave up 0 bases and J gave up 4 bases; unmatched junction bases: 7. Germline loops: CDR1 SGDLS, CDR2 YYNGEE. In DNA form, the CDR3 reads TGTGCCAGCAGCGTAGTAGGGACAGGGGCTTTTTACGAGCAGTACTTC. The encoded protein is CASSVVGTGAFYEQYF.

This clone showed up just once. J is TRBJ1-5 and V is TRBV28; D is uncertain. Trimming removed 7 bases at V and 3 bases at J, with 10 bases between. The germline CDR1 and CDR2 sequences are MDHEN and SYDVKM. The CDR3 has 13 residues. The DNA of the CDR3 is TGTGCCAGCATTCCGTCGTTCAATCAGCCCCAGCATTTT. It encodes CASIPSFNQPQHF. Complete variable domain (other parts from reference TRBV28 and TRBJ1-5): DVKVTQSSRYLVKRTGEKVFLECVQDMDHENMFWYRQDPGLGLRLIYFSYDVKMKEKGDIPEGYSVSREKKERFSLILESASTNQTSMYLCASIPSFNQPQHFGDGTRLSIL.

The chain joins TRBV10-3 to TRBJ2-7; D is unresolved. The CDR3 totals 15 residues. V lost 0 bases to trimming and J lost 0 bases, with 9 bases between them. Germline V gives CDR1 ENHRY, CDR2 SYGVKD. The DNA of the CDR3 is TGTGCCATCAGTGAGTCGGCCCTCAACTCCTACGAGCAGTACTTC. It specifies CAISESALNSYEQYF.

The genes are TRBV5-1 and TRBJ2-1; TRBD2 might be the D (7 bases). Germline V gene lookup returns CDR1 SGHRS and CDR2 YFSETQ. The V end lost 0 bases, the J end lost 3 bases, and 19 bases lay between the germline ends. The CDR3 has 18 residues. The CDR3 loop is CASSLDRIGGGFYNEQFF. The DNA for the CDR3 is TGCGCCAGCAGCTTGGACCGTATAGGCGGGGGCTTCTACAATGAGCAGTTCTTC.

The rearrangement links TRBV5-1 to TRBJ2-1, with 10 bases matching TRBD2. From germline, CDR1 is SGHRS and CDR2 YFSETQ. CDR3 length: 15 residues. With 0 bases clipped from V and 8 bases from J, the junction kept 5 bases outside the gene matches. The CDR3 region is CASSLGSGGTYEQFF. The CDR3 DNA is TGCGCCAGCAGCTTGGGTAGCGGGGGGACCTATGAGCAGTTCTTC. The full variable domain, rest sourced from reference TRBV5-1 and TRBJ2-1, is KAGVTQTPRYLIKTRGQQVTLSCSPISGHRSVSWYQQTPGQGLQFLFEYFSETQRNKGNFPGRFSGRQFSNSRSEMNVSTLELGDSALYLCASSLGSGGTYEQFFGPGTRLTVL.

The chain combines TRBV6-5 with TRBJ1-5; TRBD1 matches at 8 bases. The CDR3 spans 15 residues. Looked up from germline, CDR1 is MNHEY and CDR2 is SVGAGI. J was trimmed by 6 bases and V by 6 bases; bases with no gene match: 10. CDR3 residues: CASRAGQGRSQPQHF. The CDR3 DNA reads TGTGCCAGCAGGGCCGGACAGGGCCGAAGTCAGCCCCAGCATTTT.